This TCR beta chain was obtained from a study of blood T cell repertoires in COVID-19 (dated by TCRdb to 2018 to 2020). Turning to the overall study: Collaborator samples came from the United States, Italy and Spain and covered acute and convalescent phases of COVID-19. The material from the prospective study consisted of cDNA or gDNA derived from T cells, B-cell-depleted T cells, or PBMCs. Subjects who had been exposed to COVID-19, were actively infected with it, or had recovered from it provided the deeply sampled blood TCRbeta repertoires that made up the dataset. The repertoires were released in a freely available public database intended as a resource for research on the immune response to SARS-CoV-2. The samples were drawn from the first 160 participants of the ongoing ImmuneRACE study and from 1,254 subjects provided by 6 global collaborators. Sample metadata almost always included a de-identified subject ID, COVID-19 status, age in years and sex. Where available, HLA class I and class II types were taken from metadata supplied by the sample provider and were not determined by assay-based typing. What the research found in general, with its limitations: The quantity of clinical and demographic metadata differed by source and by participant and was supplied without curation.

Each collaborating institution followed its own protocols to collect whole blood in K2EDTA tubes. For TCRbeta analysis, collaborator samples were shipped as frozen whole blood, as isolated PBMCs, or as DNA extracted from either sample type. Sequences SGDLS (CDR1) and YYNGEE (CDR2) are obtained from the germline V gene. Including the terminal cysteine and phenylalanine, the CDR3 comprises 14 residues. Solely the CDR3 DNA is kept, with 42 bases framed from the first base. V gives up 4 bases and J gives up 8 bases, and the segment between their germline ends measures 15 bases. Comment on this clone: Its antigen has not been determined. Base qualities were left out, and no much larger clone turns up one base away.

The immunoSEQ Assay, a bias-controlled multiplex PCR, was used to amplify TCRbeta CDR3 regions from genomic DNA. In the original analysis: Nucleated cell counts per sample were estimated from amplification of reference gene primers within the assay. Sequence reads were collapsed and filtered to measure the absolute abundance of every unique TCRbeta CDR3 rearrangement. For each sample, productive Simpson clonality was calculated by taking the square root of Simpson's diversity index across productive rearrangements. The immuneACCESS repertoire file appears here via TCRdb, limited to in-frame rearrangements. These files lack a portion of the clones; in checked studies, under half of the deficit traces to unresolved V genes, and the cause of the others is not known. V, J and clone size are those of that table, while D and trimming were read from the DNA. The sample table contains tens of thousands of clones; only one count was recorded for 75% to 85% of them. 25% to 30% of the sample belongs to the ten largest clones.

The V and J segments used are TRBV9 and TRBJ2-2; the D gene cannot be named for sure. This receptor was taken from an elderly woman with acute or convalescent COVID-19. The sequencing sample was made of peripheral blood. CDR3 reads: CASSPRLEKGELFF. DNA sequence: TGTGCCAGCAGCCCACGTCTAGAAAAAGGGGAGCTGTTTTTT.